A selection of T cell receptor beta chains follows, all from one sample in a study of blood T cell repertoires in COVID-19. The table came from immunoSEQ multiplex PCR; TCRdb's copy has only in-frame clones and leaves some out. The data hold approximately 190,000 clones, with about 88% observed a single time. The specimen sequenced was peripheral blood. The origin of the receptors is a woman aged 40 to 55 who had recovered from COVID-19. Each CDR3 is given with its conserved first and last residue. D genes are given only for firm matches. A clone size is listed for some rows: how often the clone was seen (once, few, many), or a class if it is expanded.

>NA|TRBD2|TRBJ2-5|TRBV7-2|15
TGTGCCAGCTCCTCGACTAGCGGGATCCAAGAGACCCAGTACTTC
CASSSTSGIQETQYF
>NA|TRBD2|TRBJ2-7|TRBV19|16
TGTGCCAGTAGTCGCCGAGAAGCGGGAGACTCCTACGAGCAGTACTTC
CASSRREAGDSYEQYF
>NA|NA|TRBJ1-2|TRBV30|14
TGTGCCTGGAGCGGCGCGAGGGGGTGGTATGGCTACACCTTC
CAWSGARGWYGYTF
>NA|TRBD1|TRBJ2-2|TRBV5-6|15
TGTGCCAGCAGCTGGGGGACAGGGAGGACCGGGGAGCTGTTTTTT
CASSWGTGRTGELFF
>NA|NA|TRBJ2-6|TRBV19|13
TGTGCCAGCCGGTTTATTGGGGCCAACGTCCTGACTTTC
CASRFIGANVLTF
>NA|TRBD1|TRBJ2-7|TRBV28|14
TGTGCCAGCAGTTTAGGGGCAGGGGGCTTCGAGCAGTACTTC
CASSLGAGGFEQYF
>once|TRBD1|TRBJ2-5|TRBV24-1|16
TGTGCCACCAGTGATTTGGAGGGACAGGGCGTGGAGACCCAGTACTTC
CATSDLEGQGVETQYF
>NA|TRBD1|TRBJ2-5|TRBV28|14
TGTGCCAGCAGTTCACACCAGGGGGTTGAGACCCAGTACTTC
CASSSHQGVETQYF
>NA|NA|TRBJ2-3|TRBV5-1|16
TGCGCCAGCAGCTTGGGCGGTGGAACTAGCACAGATACGCAGTATTTT
CASSLGGGTSTDTQYF
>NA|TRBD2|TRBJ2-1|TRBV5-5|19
TGTGCCAGCAGCCTTCTACCAGGGACTAGCGGGAGCTCCTACAATGAGCAGTTCTTC
CASSLLPGTSGSSYNEQFF
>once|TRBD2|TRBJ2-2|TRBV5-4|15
TGTGCCAGCAGCATTACTAGCGTCAACACCGGGGAGCTGTTTTTT
CASSITSVNTGELFF
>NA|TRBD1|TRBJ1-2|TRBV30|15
TGTGCCTGGACCAATTCCGGGACAGGGGCTTATGGCTACACCTTC
CAWTNSGTGAYGYTF
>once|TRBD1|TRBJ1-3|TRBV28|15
TGTGCCAGCAGTTGGGGACAGGGCTCTGGAAACACCATATATTTT
CASSWGQGSGNTIYF
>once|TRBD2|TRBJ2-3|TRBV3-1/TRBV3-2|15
TGTGCCAGCAGCTCGGGGACTAGCGGCACAGATACGCAGTATTTT
CASSSGTSGTDTQYF
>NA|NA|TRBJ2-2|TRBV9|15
TGTGCCAGCAGTGGATACGGAGGAAACACCGGGGAGCTGTTTTTT
CASSGYGGNTGELFF
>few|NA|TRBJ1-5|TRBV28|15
TGTGCCAGCAGTTTTAAAGGGGTTTTGTTTCAGCCCCAGCATTTT
CASSFKGVLFQPQHF
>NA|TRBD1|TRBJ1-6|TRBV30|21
TGTGCCTGGAGCGCCCAAACCGGGACAGTTATTGGCAGCTCCTATAATTCACCCCTCCACTTT
CAWSAQTGTVIGSSYNSPLHF
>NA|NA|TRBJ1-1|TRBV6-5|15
TGTGCCAGCAGTTTCCTCGCAGGTGGGAACACTGAAGCTTTCTTT
CASSFLAGGNTEAFF
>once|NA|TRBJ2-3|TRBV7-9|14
TGTGCCAGCAGCTTAGCGCGGGACACAGATACGCAGTATTTT
CASSLARDTDTQYF
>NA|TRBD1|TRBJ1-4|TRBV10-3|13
TGTGCCATCCAGGGGGCGCTTAATGAAAAACTGTTTTTT
CAIQGALNEKLFF
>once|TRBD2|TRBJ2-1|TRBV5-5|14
TGTGCCAGCAGCCCCGGACTAGCGGGAGCGATCCAGTTCTTC
CASSPGLAGAIQFF
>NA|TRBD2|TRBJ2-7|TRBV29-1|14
TGCAGCGTTATTACCTCTAGCGGGAGTTTCGAGCAGTACTTC
CSVITSSGSFEQYF
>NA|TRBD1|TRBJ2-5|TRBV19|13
TGTGCCAGTAGCCAGGGGGAACAAGAGACCCAGTACTTC
CASSQGEQETQYF
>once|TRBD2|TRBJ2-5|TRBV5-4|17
TGTGCCAGCAGCTTGTGGCTAGCGGGAGGGTGGGCAGAGACCCAGTACTTC
CASSLWLAGGWAETQYF
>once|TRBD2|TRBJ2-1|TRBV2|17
TGTGCCAGCAGTTTAGGGACTAGCGGTTACTCCTACAATGAGCAGTTCTTC
CASSLGTSGYSYNEQFF
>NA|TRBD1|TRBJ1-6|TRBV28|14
TGTGCCAGCAGCTTACAGGGGGCAGGGTCACCCCTCCACTTT
CASSLQGAGSPLHF
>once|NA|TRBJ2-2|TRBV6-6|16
TGTGCCAGCAGTACCCGAGAGGGAATAAACACCGGGGAGCTGTTTTTT
CASSTREGINTGELFF
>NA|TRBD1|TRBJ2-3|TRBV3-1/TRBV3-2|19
TGTGCCAGCAGCCAAGAATCCGGTGGTTGGACAGGGGGCACAGATACGCAGTATTTT
CASSQESGGWTGGTDTQYF
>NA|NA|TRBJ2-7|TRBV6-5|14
TGTGCCAGCAGACCTGACGGGACTCCCTCCGAGCAGTACTTC
CASRPDGTPSEQYF
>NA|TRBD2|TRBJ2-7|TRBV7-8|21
TGTGCCAGCAGCACGCCCACGACTCAGGACTATAGCGGGAGGCCCTCCTACGAGCAGTACTTC
CASSTPTTQDYSGRPSYEQYF
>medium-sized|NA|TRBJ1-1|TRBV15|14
TGTGCCACCAGCAGAGGGCAGGCGAACACTGAAGCTTTCTTT
CATSRGQANTEAFF
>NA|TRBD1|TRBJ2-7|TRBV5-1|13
TGCGCCAGCAGCCCCGGGGACAGCAAGAAGCAGTACTTC
CASSPGDSKKQYF
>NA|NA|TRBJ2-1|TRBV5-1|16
TGCGCCAGCAGCTTGGTTCCCGGGTCCCCCTACAATGAGCAGTTCTTC
CASSLVPGSPYNEQFF
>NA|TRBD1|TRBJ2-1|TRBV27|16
TGTGCCAGCAGCTACCAGGGGACAGGGAAGTCCAATGAGCAGTTCTTC
CASSYQGTGKSNEQFF
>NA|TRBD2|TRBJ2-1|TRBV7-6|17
TGTGCCAGCAGCTTAGCGCCTAGCGGGAGCTCCTACAATGAGCAGTTCTTC
CASSLAPSGSSYNEQFF
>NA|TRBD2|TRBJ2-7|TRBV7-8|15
TGTGCCAGCAGCTTAGCGGTAGCGGGAGGGGACGAGCAGTACTTC
CASSLAVAGGDEQYF
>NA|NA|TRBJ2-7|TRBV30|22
TGTGCCTGGAGGGACTACGATGCCCGAGGACCCCGTGGTGATGCGAAATCGTACGAGCAGTACTTC
CAWRDYDARGPRGDAKSYEQYF
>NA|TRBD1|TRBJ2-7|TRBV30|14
TGTGCCTGGAGTCTAAGACAGGGGCGCTCCGAGCAGTACTTC
CAWSLRQGRSEQYF
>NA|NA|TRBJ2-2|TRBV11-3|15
TGTGCCAGCAGCTTGCAGGGGTTAGACACCGGGGAGCTATTTTTT
CASSLQGLDTGELFF
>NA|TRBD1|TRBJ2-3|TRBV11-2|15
TGTGCCAGCAGCTTAATGGACAGGGGCTGGGATACGCAGTATTTT
CASSLMDRGWDTQYF
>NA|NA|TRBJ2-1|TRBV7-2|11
TGTGCCAGCAGCGGGCGCAATGAGCAGTTCTTC
CASSGRNEQFF
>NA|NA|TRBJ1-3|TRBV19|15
TGTGCCAGTAGTATTCGATCGAGCTCTGGAAACACCATATATTTT
CASSIRSSSGNTIYF
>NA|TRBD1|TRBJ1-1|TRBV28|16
TGTGCCAGCAGTTATACAGGGGGCGCTGGGAACACTGAAGCTTTCTTT
CASSYTGGAGNTEAFF
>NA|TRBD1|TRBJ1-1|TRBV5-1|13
TGCGCCAGCCGGGGGGGACAGGGCCCAAAAGCTTTCTTT
CASRGGQGPKAFF
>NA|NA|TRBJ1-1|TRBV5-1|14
TGCGCCAGCAGCTTTGGTGAGGCTGGCACTGAAGCTTTCTTT
CASSFGEAGTEAFF
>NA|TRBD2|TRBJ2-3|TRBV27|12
TGTGCCAGCAGTGGGGGGGGAGATACGCAGTATTTT
CASSGGGDTQYF
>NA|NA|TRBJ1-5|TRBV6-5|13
TGTGCCAGCACCCTTCGACGGGATCAGCCCCAGCATTTT
CASTLRRDQPQHF
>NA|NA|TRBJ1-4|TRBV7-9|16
TGTGCCAGCAGCTTAGAGGCGGCAGGGTCTAATGAAAAACTGTTTTTT
CASSLEAAGSNEKLFF
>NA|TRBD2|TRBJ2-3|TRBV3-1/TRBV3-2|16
TGTGCCAGCAGCCGGTCCGGGACTAGTTTCACAGATACGCAGTATTTT
CASSRSGTSFTDTQYF
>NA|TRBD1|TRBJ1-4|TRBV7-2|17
TGTGCCAGCAGCTTACTCCCACAGGGGCTCGGTAATGAAAAACTGTTTTTT
CASSLLPQGLGNEKLFF
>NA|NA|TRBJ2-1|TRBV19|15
TGTGCCAGTAGTATTACAGGGGACTCAACAGATGAGCAGTTCTTC
CASSITGDSTDEQFF
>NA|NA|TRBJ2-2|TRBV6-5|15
TGTGCCAGCAGTTCCCGGACAGCCAACACCGGGGAGCTGTTTTTT
CASSSRTANTGELFF